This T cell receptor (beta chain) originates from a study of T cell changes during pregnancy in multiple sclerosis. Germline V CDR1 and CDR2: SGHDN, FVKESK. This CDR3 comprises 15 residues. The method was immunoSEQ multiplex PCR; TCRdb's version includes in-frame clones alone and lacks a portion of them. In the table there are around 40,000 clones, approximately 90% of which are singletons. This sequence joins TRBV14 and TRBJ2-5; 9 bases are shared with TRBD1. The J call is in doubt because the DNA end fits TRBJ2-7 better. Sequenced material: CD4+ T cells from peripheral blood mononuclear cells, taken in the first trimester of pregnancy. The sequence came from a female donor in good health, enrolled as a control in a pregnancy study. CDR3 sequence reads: CASSRPGQGAYEQYF. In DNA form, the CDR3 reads TGTGCCAGCAGCCGGCCGGGACAGGGTGCCTACGAGCAGTACTTC.